Listed below are T cell receptor beta chains from one sample, sequenced in a study of T cells in Graves' hyperthyroidism and ophthalmopathy. MiXCR was run by TCRdb on the multiplex PCR reads, yielding one entry per CDR3 protein. Here the sample spans about 700,000 distinct CDR3 sequences, about 15% being singletons. The sequencing sample was made of blood. The receptor source for this set is a woman under 30 with Graves' hyperthyroidism. The conserved cysteine and the conserved F or W are not part of the CDR3 here.

V: TRBV2
CDR3: ASRNTGGYSNQPQH

V: TRBV9
CDR3: ASSPATGSGNTIY

V: TRBV3-1
CDR3: ASSQVDSQGYT

V: TRBV2
CDR3: ASRQGAYSYEQY

V: TRBV7-9
CDR3: ASSLEVAGAPQH

V: TRBV28
CDR3: ASGQFSATNEKLF

V: TRBV5-1
CDR3: ASSKGQNYNEQF

V: TRBV6-5
CDR3: ASSYSKLEYGYT

V: TRBV30
CDR3: AWHGQRRETQY

V: TRBV2
CDR3: ASGDRRNSPLH

V: TRBV29-1
CDR3: SVRKAGGPGEQY

V: TRBV28
CDR3: ASSNRGLYTEAF

V: TRBV19
CDR3: ASFDRGYTGELF

V: TRBV7-8
CDR3: ASSLEWKQF

V: TRBV6-1
CDR3: ASMGAGHNEQF

V: TRBV20-1
CDR3: SARVKLAGGKETQY

V: TRBV28
CDR3: ASSLPGLAGGGNEQF

V: TRBV7-9
CDR3: ASSPRQGRRF

V: TRBV20-1
CDR3: SARDTGGAGNGCT

V: TRBV6-1
CDR3: ASSESGSQETQY

V: TRBV20-1
CDR3: SATLAGGAKGEQY

V: TRBV6-1
CDR3: ASSDPGRLKETQY

V: TRBV20-1
CDR3: SARDSTGDSYNEQF

V: TRBV5-1
CDR3: ASSLTSGAQETQY

V: TRBV7-9
CDR3: ASVTSGTVSEQF

V: TRBV7-9
CDR3: ASSLLAPLLAIQETQY

V: TRBV30
CDR3: AWSVAGRTYEQY

V: TRBV19
CDR3: ASSGGLQETQY

V: TRBV10-1
CDR3: ASSETPAGVSSSHTGELF

V: TRBV7-8
CDR3: ASSQGWRQGYNEQF

V: TRBV7-2
CDR3: ASSSTSGSVGETQY